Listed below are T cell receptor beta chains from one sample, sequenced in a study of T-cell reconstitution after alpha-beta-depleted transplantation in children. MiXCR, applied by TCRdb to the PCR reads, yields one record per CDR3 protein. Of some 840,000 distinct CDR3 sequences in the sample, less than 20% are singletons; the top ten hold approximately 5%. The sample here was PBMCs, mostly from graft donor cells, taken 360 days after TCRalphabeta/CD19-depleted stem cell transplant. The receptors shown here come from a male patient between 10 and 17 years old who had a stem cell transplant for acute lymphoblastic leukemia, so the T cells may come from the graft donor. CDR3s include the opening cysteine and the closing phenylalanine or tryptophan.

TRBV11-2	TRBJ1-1	CASSFQRVNTEAFF
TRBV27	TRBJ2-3	CASSTWGGADTQYF
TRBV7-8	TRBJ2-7	CASSLPVLSEQYF
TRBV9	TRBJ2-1	CASSVVVAGADEQFF
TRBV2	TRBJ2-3	CASTPTGLTGTDTQYF
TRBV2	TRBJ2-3	CASSLGPSGQGGPGDTQYF
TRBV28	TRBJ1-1	CASRTAREAFF
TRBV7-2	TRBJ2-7	CASSRDGPLYEQYF
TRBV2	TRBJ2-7	CASKFVAEDRYF
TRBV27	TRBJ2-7	CASSSLRLAGVWGQYF
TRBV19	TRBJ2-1	CASSIWTGAYNEQFF
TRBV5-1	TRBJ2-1	CASSLTSATSNEQFF
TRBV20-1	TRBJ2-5	CSARDPRTQQETQYF
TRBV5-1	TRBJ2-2	CASSFTGYTGELFF
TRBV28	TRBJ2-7	CAAYPGTEGEQYF
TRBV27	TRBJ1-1	CASSLGDIWGPHPEAFF
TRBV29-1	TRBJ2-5	CSVAGVGGRQETQYF
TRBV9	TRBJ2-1	CASSDLVAEFF
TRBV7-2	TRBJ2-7	CASSQTVYEQYF
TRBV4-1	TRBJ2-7	CASSHLRTRGTYEQYF
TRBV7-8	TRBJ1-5	CASSPSRQGAGSNQPQHF
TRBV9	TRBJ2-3	CASSTPLAGVLSDTQYF
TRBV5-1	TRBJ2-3	CASSLPRTGGNTQYF
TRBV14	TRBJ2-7	CASSHGLDEVRRRRQYF
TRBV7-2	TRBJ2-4	CASSQYPGQGNQNIQYF
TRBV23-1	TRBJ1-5	CASSPDRKYSNQPQHF
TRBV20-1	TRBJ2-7	CSAGWGKGSYEQYF
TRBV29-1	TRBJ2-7	CSAFDIDSYKQYF
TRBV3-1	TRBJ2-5	CASSQQKYPETQYF
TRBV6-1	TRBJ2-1	CASTSLRQGSEQFF
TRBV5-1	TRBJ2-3	CASSLNQGRTDTQYF
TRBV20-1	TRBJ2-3	CSAPGRVTDTQYF
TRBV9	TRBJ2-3	CASSVAKGGRAADTQYF
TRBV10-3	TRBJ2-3	CAISEGQILRKSTDTQYF
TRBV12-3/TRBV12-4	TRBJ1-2	CASSLLDVGGYTF
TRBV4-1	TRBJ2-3	CASSQGRLASTDTQYF
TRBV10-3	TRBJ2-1	CAISVSSSGRLVVRSYNEQFF
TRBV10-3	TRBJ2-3	CAISRGYTDTQYF
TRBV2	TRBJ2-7	CASSVGGITYEQYF
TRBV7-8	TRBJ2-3	CASSLVGSSTDTQYF